The 24 T cell receptor beta chains below all came from one sample that was sequenced in a study of blood T cell repertoires in COVID-19 (dated by TCRdb to the early 2020s). Libraries were built with the immunoSEQ multiplex PCR assay. Held by TCRdb, this immuneACCESS table contains in-frame sequences only and omits some clones. Under half of the omission traces to an unresolved V gene where checked; the cause of the rest is unknown. Present in this sample are roughly 130,000 clones, about 79% of which were seen just once. The ten most abundant clones make up just over 9% of the sample. The sample was PBMCs or T cells enriched from blood (not recorded which). Every receptor here comes from a man between 50 and 59 years old who had recovered from COVID-19.

The chain couples TRBV11-3 to TRBJ2-1; a possible D gene is TRBD2 (5 bases). Trimming cost V 0 bases and J 7 bases, with 10 bases left between them. CDR1 and CDR2 from the germline V gene are SGHNT and YENEEA. The CDR3 runs 14 residues. The CDR3 DNA sequence: TGTGCCAGCAGCTTAGAATTGGGGAGTAATGAGCAGTTCTTC. Its translation: CASSLELGSNEQFF.

This chain connects TRBV15 to TRBJ1-4, with 7 bases that match TRBD1. Germline V gene lookup returns CDR1 LNHNV and CDR2 YYDKDF (reference sequence). The CDR3 has 13 residues. Trimming cost V 8 bases and J 2 bases; bases outside gene matches: 2. The CDR3 region is CATATGTNEKLFF. CDR3 nucleotides: TGTGCCACCGCGACAGGGACTAATGAAAAACTGTTTTTT.

This rearrangement joins TRBV7-8 to TRBJ1-1; TRBD1 agrees at 9 bases. Germline CDR1 and CDR2: SGHVS and FQNEAQ. CDR3 length: 12 amino acids. Germline trimming cut 5 bases from V and 8 bases from J; bases unmatched to any gene: 3. The CDR3 DNA is TGTGCCAGCAGCCCGACAGGGGGGGAAGCTTTCTTT. Residues: CASSPTGGEAFF.

This clone was counted only a few times. The chain links TRBV5-4 to TRBJ1-1; TRBD1 matches at 8 bases. V was clipped by 6 bases and J by 4 bases; unmatched bases: 8. Germline values: CDR1 SGHNT, CDR2 YYREEE (reference sequence). The CDR3 is made up of 14 amino acids. The CDR3 spells CASTGTGGFTEAFF. The DNA for the CDR3 is TGTGCCAGCACCGGGACAGGCGGATTCACTGAAGCTTTCTTT.

The chain combines TRBV7-6 with TRBJ2-5, with TRBD2 matching 9 bases. J gave up 4 bases and V 1 base, and 10 bases lay outside the gene matches. This CDR3 is built from 17 residues. Germline-derived CDR1 and CDR2 are SGHVS and FNYEAQ. The CDR3 here is CASSLGAAGGPVETQYF. The CDR3 region has the DNA TGTGCCAGCAGCTTAGGGGCGGCGGGGGGGCCGGTAGAGACCCAGTACTTC.

This chain uses TRBV5-6 with TRBJ1-1; 8 bases fit TRBD1. Germline CDR1 is SGHDT and CDR2 is YYEEEE. The V gene end was trimmed by 4 bases and the J gene end by 3 bases; junction bases not matched to a gene: 17. The CDR3 is 18 amino acids. The CDR3 DNA is TGTGCCAGCAGCCCCCTGGATAGGCTCAGGGGGCCTTACACTGAAGCTTTCTTT. This codes for CASSPLDRLRGPYTEAFF.

With respect to this clone: This same CDR3 is encoded by further DNA sequences in the sample. The rearrangement uses TRBV5-6 and TRBJ2-7; perhaps TRBD1 as D (7 bases). This CDR3 spans 15 amino acids. Germline V lookup: CDR1 SGHDT, CDR2 YYEEEE. The germline V and J ends were trimmed by 5 bases and 0 bases, with 15 bases remaining between them. CDR3 sequence: CASSFRGVGSYEQYF. CDR3 bases: TGTGCCAGCAGTTTCAGGGGGGTAGGCTCCTACGAGCAGTACTTC.

This chain joins TRBV18 and TRBJ1-4; perhaps TRBD1 as D (5 bases). V lost 3 bases, J lost 16 bases, and 24 bases lay in between. The CDR3 is 15 amino acids. Germline CDR1 KGHSH, CDR2 LQKENI. CDR3 sequence reads: CASSPESGFKGKTFF. In DNA, the CDR3 is TGTGCCAGCTCACCTGAGTCCGGGTTCAAGGGGAAAACGTTTTTT.

This clone was observed a handful of times. V gene TRBV27 combines with J gene TRBJ1-2; 7 bases are a match to TRBD1. The CDR3 consists of 14 residues. V shed 0 bases and J 7 bases; nucleotides not matched to a gene: 5. Germline CDR1 reads MNHEY; CDR2 reads SMNVEV (reference sequence). The DNA for the CDR3 is TGTGCCAGCAGTTTATCGACAACAGGGGCTGGCTACACCTTC. This encodes CASSLSTTGAGYTF.

This rearrangement joins TRBV29-1 to TRBJ2-1, with D possibly matching TRBD1 (6 bases). Trimming removed 4 bases at V and 2 bases at J, with 9 bases between. The CDR3 loop spans 13 amino acids. The germline gives CDR1 SQVTM, CDR2 ANQGSEA. CDR3 in DNA: TGCAGCGTTGGTGGACAGCCCTACAATGAGCAGTTCTTC. Its protein product is CSVGGQPYNEQFF.

This clone was recorded a few times. The rearrangement joins TRBV18 to TRBJ1-4; 8 bases agree with TRBD1. Germline V gives CDR1 KGHSH, CDR2 LQKENI. The V segment lost 0 bases and the J segment 6 bases; nucleotides outside the gene matches: 3. The CDR3 has 15 residues. Here the CDR3 reads CASSPPGQADEKLFF. The DNA of the CDR3 is TGTGCCAGCTCACCACCGGGACAGGCGGATGAAAAACTGTTTTTT.

This chain joins TRBV24-1 and TRBJ2-7; 8 bases fit TRBD1. The length of the CDR3 is 16 residues. V gave up 0 bases and J gave up 5 bases; unmatched junction bases: 8. Germline V lookup: CDR1 KGHDR, CDR2 SFDVKD. CDR3 amino acids: CATSDLRRTGSNEQYF. The CDR3, as DNA: TGTGCCACCAGTGATTTGCGAAGGACAGGGAGTAACGAGCAGTACTTC.

The rearrangement uses TRBV29-1 and TRBJ1-1; D not resolved. Trimming took off 2 bases at V and 2 bases at J, with 9 bases between the two ends. Germline V lookup: CDR1 SQVTM, CDR2 ANQGSEA. CDR3 size: 13 residues. The CDR3 bases are TGCAGCGTTGAAAACGAGAAAAACACTGAAGCTTTCTTT. Translated: CSVENEKNTEAFF.

This chain links TRBV7-2 with TRBJ1-2, with 9 bases matching TRBD1. Germline CDR1 reads SGHTA; CDR2 reads FQGNSA. The length of the CDR3 is 16 residues. V was pared by 4 bases and J by 3 bases, with 9 bases of the junction left unmatched. The CDR3 nucleotides read TGTGCCAGCAGCTCGACACCTACAGGGGGCGACTATGGCTACACCTTC. It yields the protein CASSSTPTGGDYGYTF. Complete variable domain (other parts from reference TRBV7-2 and TRBJ1-2): GAGVSQSPSNKVTEKGKDVELRCDPISGHTALYWYRQSLGQGLEFLIYFQGNSAPDKSGLPSDRFSAERTGGSVSTLTIQRTQQEDSAVYLCASSSTPTGGDYGYTFGSGTRLTVV.

This clone was detected once. An end of the junction does not agree with germline; a read error may underlie this. The V gene is TRBV6-5, the J gene TRBJ2-4; maybe TRBD1 (6 bases). The CDR3 runs to 14 residues. The germline gives CDR1 MNHEY, CDR2 SVGAGI. CDR3 protein: CASSRQDSENVQYF. CDR3 DNA: TGTGCCAGCAGTCGCCAGGACAGCGAAAACGTTCAGTACTTC.

V gene TRBV7-2 combines with J gene TRBJ2-7; TRBD1 aligns across 9 bases. The germline V gene has CDR1 SGHTA and CDR2 FQGNSA. This CDR3 is built from 14 residues. V lost 7 bases and J lost 4; bases outside the gene matches: 8. CDR3 protein: CASIQGQGFYEQYF. CDR3 in DNA: TGTGCCAGCATCCAAGGACAGGGGTTTTACGAGCAGTACTTC.

Turning to this clone: Additional DNA sequences in this sample encode the identical CDR3. The V and J genes are TRBV7-9 and TRBJ1-1, with 7 bases aligning to TRBD1. The CDR3 runs to 14 residues. V lost 3 bases, J lost 0 bases, and 1 base stayed unmatched. Germline V gene lookup returns CDR1 SEHNR and CDR2 FQNEAQ (reference sequence). The CDR3 reads CASSLGQLNTEAFF. CDR3 coding DNA: TGTGCCAGCAGCTTGGGACAGTTGAACACTGAAGCTTTCTTT.

This sequence joins TRBV24-1 and TRBJ2-3, with TRBD2 matching over 8 bases. Germline lookup yields CDR1 KGHDR and CDR2 SFDVKD. Trimming cost V 0 bases and J 5 bases; bases outside gene matches: 9. The length of the CDR3 is 17 residues. This CDR3 is CATSDLNWAGGGDTQYF. DNA of the CDR3: TGTGCCACCAGTGATTTGAATTGGGCGGGGGGAGGAGATACGCAGTATTTT.

The gene calls are TRBV4-1 and TRBJ1-2; 8 bases line up with TRBD1. This CDR3 comprises 16 residues. The V gene end was trimmed by 1 base and the J gene end by 5 bases; junction bases not matched to a gene: 9. Looked up from germline, CDR1 is MGHRA and CDR2 is YSYEKL. The CDR3 spells CASSQVRDRFDYGYTF. The CDR3 region has the DNA TGCGCCAGCAGCCAAGTAAGGGACAGGTTCGATTATGGCTACACCTTC.

The chain joins TRBV4-3 to TRBJ1-4, with D hard to call. The V end was cut by 0 bases, the J end by 5 bases, with 4 bases between. The CDR3 is 13 amino acids. Germline CDR1 reads LGHNA; CDR2 reads YSLEER. For the CDR3, the DNA is TGCGCCAGCAGCCAAGATCAAAATGAAAAACTGTTTTTT. Its protein is CASSQDQNEKLFF.

This chain links TRBV7-3 with TRBJ2-2; weak D call: TRBD1 (6 bases). The CDR3 spans 14 residues. Germline CDR1 and CDR2: SGHTA and FQGTGA. Trimming removed 4 bases from V and 5 bases from J, with 11 bases in between. The CDR3 protein is CASSSAGQTGELFF. In DNA form, the CDR3 reads TGTGCCAGCAGCTCGGCTGGACAGACCGGGGAGCTGTTTTTT.

The chain couples TRBV7-2 to TRBJ1-1; D gene unclear. The germline CDR1 and CDR2 sequences are SGHTA and FQGNSA. With 2 bases removed from V and 4 bases from J, the gap between germline ends came to 11 bases. The CDR3 loop spans 14 amino acids. The CDR3 DNA follows: TGTGCCAGCAGCTTATGGGGAGGCGGCACTGAAGCTTTCTTT. This gives the protein CASSLWGGGTEAFF.

J is TRBJ2-5 and V is TRBV9; 10 bases map to TRBD1. This CDR3 is 17 amino acids long. Germline CDR1 reads SGDLS; CDR2 reads YYNGEE. Trimming at V came to 1 base and at J to 7 bases, leaving 13 bases not matched to a gene. CDR3 amino acids: CASSVSDRGRGVGTQYF. The CDR3 DNA follows: TGTGCCAGCAGCGTATCCGACAGGGGGCGAGGTGTCGGGACCCAGTACTTC.

The chain carries TRBV5-1 and TRBJ2-7; 11 bases align to TRBD2. Germline trimming cut 2 bases from V and 3 bases from J; bases unmatched to any gene: 4. This CDR3 has 15 amino acids. The germline CDR1 and CDR2 sequences are SGHRS and YFSETQ. Here the CDR3 reads CASSFGTSGNYEQYF. Here the CDR3 DNA reads TGCGCCAGCAGCTTCGGGACTAGCGGAAACTACGAGCAGTACTTC.